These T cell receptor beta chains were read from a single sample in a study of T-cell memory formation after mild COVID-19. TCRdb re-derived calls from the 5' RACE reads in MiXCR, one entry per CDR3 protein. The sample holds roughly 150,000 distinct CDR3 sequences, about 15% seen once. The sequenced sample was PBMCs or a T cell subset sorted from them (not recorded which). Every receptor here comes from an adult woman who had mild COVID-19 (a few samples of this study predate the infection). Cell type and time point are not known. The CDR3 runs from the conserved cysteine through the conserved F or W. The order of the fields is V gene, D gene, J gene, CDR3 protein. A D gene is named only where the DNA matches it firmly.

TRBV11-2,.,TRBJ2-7,CASSSLKRIPGIYEQYF
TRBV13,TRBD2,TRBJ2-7,CASSLGRALAYEQYF
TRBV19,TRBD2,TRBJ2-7,CASRDIVGRAANYEQYF
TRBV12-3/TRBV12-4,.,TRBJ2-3,CASSFPRGHTDTQYF
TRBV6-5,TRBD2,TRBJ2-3,CASSTAGGPTDTQYF
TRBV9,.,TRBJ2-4,CASTPDLAKNIQYF
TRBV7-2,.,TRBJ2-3,CASSLGPGDVEDTQYF
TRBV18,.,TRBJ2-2,CASSPMRETGELFF
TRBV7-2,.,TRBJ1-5,CASSLRGGSQPQHF
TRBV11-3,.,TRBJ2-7,CASSLEMRASSFYEQYF
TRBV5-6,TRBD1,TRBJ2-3,CASSSRTGGLDTQYF
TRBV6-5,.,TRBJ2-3,CASGWADTQYF
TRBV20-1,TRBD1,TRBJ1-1,CSASGTGLTEAFF
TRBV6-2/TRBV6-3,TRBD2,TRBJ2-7,CASSYGLAGPLYEQYF
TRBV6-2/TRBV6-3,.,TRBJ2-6,CASSYLIRSGANVLTF
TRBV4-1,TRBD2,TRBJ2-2,CASSQDKWGGKLFF
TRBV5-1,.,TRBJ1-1,CASSPLQGPLNTEAFF
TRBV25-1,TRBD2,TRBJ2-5,CASSESSGRAGETQYF
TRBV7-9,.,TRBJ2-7,CASSPIFSGRGEDEQYF
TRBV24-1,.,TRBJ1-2,CATSDSISDSLYGYTF
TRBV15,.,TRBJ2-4,CATSSPGRKTEDIQYF
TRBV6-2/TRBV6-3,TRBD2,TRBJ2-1,CASTPYPGGPNEQFF
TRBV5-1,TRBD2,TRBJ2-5,CASSFRTGGEKTQYF
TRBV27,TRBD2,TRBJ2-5,CASSPSGGFNRETQYF
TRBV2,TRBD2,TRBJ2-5,CASSAGGFETQYF
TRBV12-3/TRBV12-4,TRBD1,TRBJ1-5,CASSTSGQGRQPQHF
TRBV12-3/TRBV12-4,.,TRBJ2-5,CASSNYAETQYF
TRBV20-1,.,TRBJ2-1,CSAPRPFSYNEQFF
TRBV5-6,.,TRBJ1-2,CASSPQRNYGYTF
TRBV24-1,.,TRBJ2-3,CATSDITENTDTQYF
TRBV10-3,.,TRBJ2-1,CAISEVGGNEQFF
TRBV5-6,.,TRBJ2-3,CASSLVTESGTDTQYF
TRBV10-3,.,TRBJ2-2,CASRGLGGNTGELFF
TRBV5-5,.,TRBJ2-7,CASSLGDGEQYF
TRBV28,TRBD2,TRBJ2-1,CASSDGLADHEQFF
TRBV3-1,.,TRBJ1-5,CASSQDVYQPQHF
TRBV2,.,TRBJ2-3,CASQEGRGDADTQYF